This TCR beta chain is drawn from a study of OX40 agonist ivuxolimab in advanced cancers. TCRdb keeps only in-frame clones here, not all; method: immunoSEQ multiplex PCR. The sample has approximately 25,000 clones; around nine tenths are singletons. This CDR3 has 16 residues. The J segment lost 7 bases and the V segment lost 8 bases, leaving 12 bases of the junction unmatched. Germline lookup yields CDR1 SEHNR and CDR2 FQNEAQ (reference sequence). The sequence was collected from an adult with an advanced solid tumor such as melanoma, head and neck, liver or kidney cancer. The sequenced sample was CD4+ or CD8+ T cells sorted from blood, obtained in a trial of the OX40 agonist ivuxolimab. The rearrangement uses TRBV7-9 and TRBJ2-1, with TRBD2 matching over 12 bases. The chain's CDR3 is CASQTSGRLGANEQFF. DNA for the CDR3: TGTGCCAGCCAGACTAGCGGGAGATTGGGTGCGAATGAGCAGTTCTTC.